The present T cell receptor beta chain was sequenced within a study of control samples from healthy donors and cancer patients. The method was immunoSEQ multiplex PCR; TCRdb's version includes in-frame clones alone and lacks a portion of them. The sample includes approximately 97,000 clones, around four fifths of them seen just once. V dropped 5 bases and J dropped 1; count of bases not matched to a gene: 4. CDR3 length: 14 residues. From germline, CDR1 is SGHVS and CDR2 FNYEAQ. The origin of this receptor is a man between 25 and 39 years old in good health. What was sequenced was blood. The genes are TRBV7-6 and TRBJ2-5; 7 positions agree with TRBD1. In DNA form, the CDR3 reads TGTGCCAGCAGCCCCGGGACAGCCCAAGAGACCCAGTACTTC. It codes for CASSPGTAQETQYF.